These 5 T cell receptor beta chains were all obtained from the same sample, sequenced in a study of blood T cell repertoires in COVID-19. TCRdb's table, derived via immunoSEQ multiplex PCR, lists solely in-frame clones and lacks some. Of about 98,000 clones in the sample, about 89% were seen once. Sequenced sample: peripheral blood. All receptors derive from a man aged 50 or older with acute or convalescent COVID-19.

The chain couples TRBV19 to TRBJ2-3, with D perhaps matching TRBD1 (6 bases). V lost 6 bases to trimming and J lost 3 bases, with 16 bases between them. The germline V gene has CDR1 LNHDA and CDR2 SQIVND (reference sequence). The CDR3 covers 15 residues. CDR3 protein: CASSPLGTLTDTQYF. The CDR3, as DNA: TGTGCCAGTAGCCCCCTCGGGACACTAACAGATACGCAGTATTTT. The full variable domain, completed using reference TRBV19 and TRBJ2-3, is DGGITQSPKYLFRKEGQNVTLSCEQNLNHDAMYWYRQDPGQGLRLIYYSQIVNDFQKGDIAEGYSVSREKKESFPLTVTSAQKNPTAFYLCASSPLGTLTDTQYFGPGTRLTVL.

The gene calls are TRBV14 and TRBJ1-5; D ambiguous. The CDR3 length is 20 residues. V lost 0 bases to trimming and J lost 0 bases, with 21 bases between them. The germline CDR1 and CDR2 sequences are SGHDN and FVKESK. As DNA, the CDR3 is TGTGCCAGCAGCCAAGATCGGGCAGGACTTGGGGAAATTAGCAATCAGCCCCAGCATTTT. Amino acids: CASSQDRAGLGEISNQPQHF.

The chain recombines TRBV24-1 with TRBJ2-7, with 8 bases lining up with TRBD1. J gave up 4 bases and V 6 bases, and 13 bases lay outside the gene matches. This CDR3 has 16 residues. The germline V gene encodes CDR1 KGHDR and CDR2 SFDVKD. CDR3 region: CATSSSVDRVRYEQYF. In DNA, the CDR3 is TGTGCCACCAGTAGCTCAGTGGACAGGGTACGATACGAGCAGTACTTC.

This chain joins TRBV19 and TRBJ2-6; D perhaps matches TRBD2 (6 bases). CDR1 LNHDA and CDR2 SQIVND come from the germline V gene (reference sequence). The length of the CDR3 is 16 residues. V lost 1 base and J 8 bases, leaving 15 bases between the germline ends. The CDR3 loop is CASSIVGQGGTNVLTF. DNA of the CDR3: TGTGCCAGTAGTATAGTAGGGCAGGGAGGAACCAACGTCCTGACTTTC.

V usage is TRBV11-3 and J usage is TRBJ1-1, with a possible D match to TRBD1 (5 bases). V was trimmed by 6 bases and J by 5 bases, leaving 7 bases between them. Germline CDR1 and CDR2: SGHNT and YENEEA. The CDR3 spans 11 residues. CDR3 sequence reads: CASRKGTEAFF. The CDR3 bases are TGTGCCAGCAGAAAGGGGACTGAAGCTTTCTTT. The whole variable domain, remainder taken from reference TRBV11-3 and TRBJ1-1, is EAGVVQSPRYKIIEKKQPVAFWCNPISGHNTLYWYLQNLGQGPELLIRYENEEAVDDSQLPKDRFSAERLKGVDSTLKIQPAELGDSAVYLCASRKGTEAFFGQGTRLTVV.